This T cell receptor beta chain comes out of a study of OX40 agonist ivuxolimab in advanced cancers. Context from the whole study: Ivuxolimab was a fully human IgG2 agonistic monoclonal antibody targeting the costimulatory receptor OX40 (CD134). Intravenous ivuxolimab was administered to patients every 2 weeks at six dose levels: 0.01, 0.1, 0.3, 1.5, 3 and 10 mg/kg. Among the 50 to 55 dose-escalation patients, around 19 had hepatocellular carcinoma, 15 or so melanoma, 9 renal cell carcinoma and 9 head and neck cancer. A male proportion of roughly 80% and a mean age of around 60 years, ranging from roughly 23 to 79, were recorded for the dose-escalation cohort. Patients were allowed to have had prior anti-PD-1, anti-PD-L1 or anti-CTLA-4 therapy, and 40% of the dose-escalation patients had been treated with checkpoint inhibitors. Three dose-escalation patients achieved partial responses, one with hepatocellular carcinoma and two with cutaneous melanoma. The point of sequencing TCRbeta in the periphery was to test whether ivuxolimab changed TCR sequence diversity and drove clonal T-cell expansion. The monotherapy dose-escalation portion (N of about 57 patients) of the phase I ivuxolimab trial is reported in the paper.

Comment on this clone: Its binding antigen is unknown. No much larger clone exists at a distance of one base, and base qualities are not known.

On the study overall, not on this receptor specifically: After ivuxolimab, expanded clones were on average more numerous among CD8+ T cells than among CD4+ T cells. Low levels of normalized T-cell clonal expansion were also seen in some patients who did not respond. Antigen specificity was not determined for the clonally expanded peripheral T cells. Clonal expansion of both CD4+ and CD8+ blood T cells was observed from baseline to week 6 at doses 0.1 to 3.0 mg/kg. In the 0.1-3.0 mg/kg groups, partial responders had among the lowest normalized peripheral clonal expansion, particularly in CD8+ T cells.

Genomic DNA was extracted from sorted cells for sequencing of the TCRbeta CDR3 region. The immunoSEQ Assay was used to sequence the TCRbeta CDR3 regions. TCRdb retrieved this table from immuneACCESS and kept in-frame rearrangements only. Not all clones are present; in checked studies, unresolved V genes account for under half, and no reason is known for the remainder. For this sample the table gives about 69,000 clones, of which about 80% were detected only once. The top ten clonotypes cover about 2.1% of the sample. The trial excluded patients who had a history of autoimmune disease or who were on systemic immunosuppression. Peripheral blood for TCR sequencing was collected from all dose cohorts at baseline, on cycle 4 day 1, and on cycle 7 day 1. The samples were taken from a phase I, first-in-human, multicenter, open-label dose-escalation trial of ivuxolimab. Adults with locally advanced or metastatic melanoma, renal cell carcinoma, hepatocellular carcinoma or head and neck squamous cell carcinoma were enrolled in the trial. Before TCR sequencing, CD4+ T cells and CD8+ T cells from peripheral blood were sorted into separate populations.

This material consisted of CD4+ or CD8+ T cells sorted from blood, taken in a trial of the OX40 agonist ivuxolimab. This receptor was identified in an adult with an advanced solid tumor such as melanoma, head and neck, liver or kidney cancer.

The CDR3 has the sequence CASSLGGISGNTIYF. The bases are TGTGCCAGCAGTTTAGGGGGCATCTCTGGAAACACCATATATTTT. The rearrangement combines TRBV28 with TRBJ1-3, and TRBD1 may be the D gene, going by 6 matching bases. Counted from cysteine to phenylalanine, this CDR3 has 15 amino acids. Just the 45-base CDR3 DNA is kept, in frame starting at base 1. Via the germline V gene, CDR1 is MDHEN and CDR2 SYDVKM. Between the V and J ends, shortened by 2 bases and 0 bases respectively, the junction contains 8 bases.